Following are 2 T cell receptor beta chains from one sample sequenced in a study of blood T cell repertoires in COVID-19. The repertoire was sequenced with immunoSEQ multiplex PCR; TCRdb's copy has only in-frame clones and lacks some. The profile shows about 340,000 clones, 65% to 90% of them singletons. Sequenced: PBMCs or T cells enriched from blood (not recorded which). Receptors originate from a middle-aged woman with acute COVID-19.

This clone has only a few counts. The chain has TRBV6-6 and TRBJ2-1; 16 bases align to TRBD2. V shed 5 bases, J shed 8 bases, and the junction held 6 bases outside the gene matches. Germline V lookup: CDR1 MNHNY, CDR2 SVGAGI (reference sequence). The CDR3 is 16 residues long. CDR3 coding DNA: TGTGCCAGCAGTCCGGGACTAGCGGGGGGGCATCATGAGCAGTTCTTC. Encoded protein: CASSPGLAGGHHEQFF.

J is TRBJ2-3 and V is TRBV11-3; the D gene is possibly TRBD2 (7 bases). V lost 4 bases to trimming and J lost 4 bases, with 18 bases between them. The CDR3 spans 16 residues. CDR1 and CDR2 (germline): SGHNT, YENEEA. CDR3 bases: TGTGCCAGCAGCTCAGGAGGGGGGGGCCAGGCAGATACGCAGTATTTT. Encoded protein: CASSSGGGGQADTQYF.